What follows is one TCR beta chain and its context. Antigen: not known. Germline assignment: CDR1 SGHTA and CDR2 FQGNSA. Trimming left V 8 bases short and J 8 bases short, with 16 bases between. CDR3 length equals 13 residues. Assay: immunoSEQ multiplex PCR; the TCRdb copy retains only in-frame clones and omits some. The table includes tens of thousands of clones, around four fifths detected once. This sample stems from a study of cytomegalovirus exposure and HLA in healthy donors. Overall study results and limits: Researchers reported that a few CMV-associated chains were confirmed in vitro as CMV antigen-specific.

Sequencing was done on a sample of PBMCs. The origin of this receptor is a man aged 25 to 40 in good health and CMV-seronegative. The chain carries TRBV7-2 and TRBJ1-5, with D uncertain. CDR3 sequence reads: CASRLGSVEPQHF. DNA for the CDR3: TGTGCCAGCCGCCTTGGGAGTGTCGAGCCCCAGCATTTT.